These 20 T cell receptor beta chains originate from one sample sequenced in a study of response to subunit inactivated influenza vaccine. TCRdb recomputed calls from the RT-PCR reads with MiXCR, one row per CDR3 protein. Counted here are around 480,000 distinct CDR3 sequences, 9.5% to 13% occurring once; the ten biggest clones make up more than 10%. The starting material was PBMCs from blood, obtained 45 days after vaccination. The receptors come from a man aged 45-65 years who received an inactivated influenza vaccine.

This clonotype occurred a few times. The rearrangement joins TRBV6-1 to TRBJ2-7; TRBD1 aligns across 7 bases. This CDR3 has 14 residues. J lost 0 bases, V lost 7 bases, and 6 bases had no gene match. Germline CDR1 reads MNHNS; CDR2 reads SASEGT. CDR3: CASTKQGTSYEQYF. The CDR3 DNA sequence: TGTGCCAGCACCAAACAGGGGACCTCCTACGAGCAGTACTTC.

This clonotype came up a few times. The rearrangement uses TRBV5-6 and TRBJ1-4; D is unclear. The germline CDR1 and CDR2 sequences are SGHDT and YYEEEE. The CDR3 length is 14 residues. Trimming took off 4 bases at V and 0 bases at J, with 7 bases between the two ends. CDR3 amino acids: CASSMTSTNEKLFF. DNA for the CDR3: TGTGCCAGCAGCATGACATCAACTAATGAAAAACTGTTTTTT.

This clonotype came up a few times. This chain uses TRBV2 with TRBJ2-7; 7 nucleotides align to TRBD2. V was pared by 8 bases and J by 4 bases, with 2 bases of the junction left unmatched. The CDR3 has 11 residues. CDR1 and CDR2 from the germline V gene are SNHLY and FYNNEI. CDR3: CASQRGYEQYF. The CDR3, as DNA: TGTGCCAGCCAGCGGGGTTACGAGCAGTACTTC.

V gene TRBV5-1 combines with J gene TRBJ2-3, with TRBD2 matching over 10 bases. After removal of 0 bases from V and 3 bases from J, the junction contained 4 bases not matched to a gene. Germline CDR1 and CDR2: SGHRS and YFSETQ. The CDR3 loop spans 16 amino acids. In DNA form, the CDR3 reads TGCGCCAGCAGCTTGGAACTAGCGGGGATGACAGATACGCAGTATTTT. Translating it yields CASSLELAGMTDTQYF.

This chain links TRBV20-1 with TRBJ1-2; no firm D call. The CDR3 runs 13 residues. V was trimmed by 1 base and J by 4 bases, leaving 10 bases between them. Germline CDR1 and CDR2: DFQATT and SNEGSKA (reference sequence). This CDR3 is CSARGVGGYGYTF. CDR3 in DNA: TGCAGTGCTAGAGGCGTGGGAGGCTATGGCTACACCTTC.

There are a few counts of this clonotype. The chain uses TRBV7-2 and TRBJ2-1, with a possible D match to TRBD2 (7 bases). The germline V gene encodes CDR1 SGHTA and CDR2 FQGNSA. The CDR3 spans 14 residues. V gave up 3 bases and J gave up 7 bases, with 13 bases separating them. This chain's CDR3 is CASSLREGENEQFF. The DNA of the CDR3 is TGTGCCAGCAGCTTGAGGGAGGGGGAAAATGAGCAGTTCTTC.

The gene calls are TRBV5-1 and TRBJ2-7; D may be TRBD1 or TRBD2 (5 bases each). Trimming stripped 0 bases from V and 8 bases from J, with 9 bases between. Per the germline V gene, CDR1 is SGHRS and CDR2 is YFSETQ. This CDR3 region has 12 residues. The CDR3 spells CASSLVLGQQYF. The CDR3 bases are TGCGCCAGCAGCTTGGTATTGGGACAGCAGTACTTC.

This clonotype has a count of ten or more. The V and J genes are TRBV20-1 and TRBJ1-6, with D unclear. This CDR3 is built from 17 residues. Germline V lookup: CDR1 DFQATT, CDR2 SNEGSKA (reference sequence). V gave up 1 base and J gave up 0 bases, with 13 bases separating them. The CDR3 DNA reads TGCAGTGCTAGAGCGACTAACGCTAGCTCCTATAATTCACCCCTCCACTTT. Protein: CSARATNASSYNSPLHF.

This clonotype was detected a few times. The CDR3 protein is CASSSVGQGNNEQYF. The CDR3, as DNA: TGCGCCAGCAGCTCGGTAGGACAGGGGAACAACGAGCAGTACTTC. This sequence joins TRBV5-1 and TRBJ2-7; 9 positions agree with TRBD1. Trimming cost V 3 bases and J 5 bases; bases outside gene matches: 9. The CDR3 runs to 15 residues. Per the germline V gene, CDR1 is SGHRS and CDR2 is YFSETQ.

This clonotype occurred a few times. The CDR3: CASFRQVNLGEAFF. CDR3 coding DNA: TGTGCCAGTTTCCGGCAGGTCAACCTCGGGGAAGCTTTCTTT. This sequence joins TRBV10-3 and TRBJ1-1; no firm D call. CDR3 length: 14 residues. The germline V and J ends were trimmed by 10 bases and 8 bases, with 23 bases remaining between them. The germline V gene has CDR1 ENHRY and CDR2 SYGVKD.

This clonotype was recorded many times. The rearrangement joins TRBV28 to TRBJ2-1; the D is unclear. CDR3 length: 17 residues. Germline V lookup: CDR1 MDHEN, CDR2 SYDVKM. The V gene lost 3 bases and the J gene lost 4 bases, with 19 bases spanning the gap. DNA for the CDR3: TGTGCCAGCAGTTTTTTGTCCAGAGGCCAGGATTACAATGAGCAGTTCTTC. The encoded protein is CASSFLSRGQDYNEQFF.

This clonotype was seen ten or more times. The chain has TRBV29-1 and TRBJ2-3, with D possibly matching TRBD1 (6 bases). The CDR3 contains 13 residues. V lost 4 bases, J lost 5 bases, and 13 bases lay in between. The germline gives CDR1 SQVTM, CDR2 ANQGSEA. Written as DNA, the CDR3 is TGCAGCGTTGTACCGGGACAAAAAGATACGCAGTATTTT. Its protein is CSVVPGQKDTQYF.

This clonotype has ten or more counts. J is TRBJ1-2 and V is TRBV20-1; 10 bases align to TRBD1. Germline CDR1 and CDR2: DFQATT and SNEGSKA (reference sequence). The CDR3 sequence is 12 residues long. V lost 7 bases, J lost 3 bases, and 2 bases stayed unmatched. The CDR3 region is CSVTGGDYGYTF. CDR3 DNA: TGCAGTGTGACAGGGGGCGACTATGGCTACACCTTC.

The V and J genes are TRBV28 and TRBJ2-3; 7 bases match TRBD1. The CDR3 spans 17 residues. The germline gives CDR1 MDHEN, CDR2 SYDVKM. The ends lost 3 bases at V and 1 base at J; junction bases unmatched: 10. CDR3: CASSFLEQGSGTDTQYF. The DNA of the CDR3 is TGTGCCAGCAGTTTCCTAGAACAGGGGTCCGGCACAGATACGCAGTATTTT.

This clonotype has more than one count but fewer than ten. This chain uses TRBV18 with TRBJ1-1, with 8 nucleotides matching TRBD1. The CDR3 is 17 residues long. Germline lookup yields CDR1 KGHSH and CDR2 LQKENI. V dropped 2 bases and J dropped 0; count of bases not matched to a gene: 8. In DNA form, the CDR3 reads TGTGCCAGCTCACCAACTGGACAGGGAGGGATGAACACTGAAGCTTTCTTT. It translates to CASSPTGQGGMNTEAFF.

The chain is built from TRBV7-2 and TRBJ2-5, with 12 bases matching TRBD2. The germline V gene has CDR1 SGHTA and CDR2 FQGNSA. V lost 1 base and J lost 4; bases outside the gene matches: 4. The CDR3 totals 16 residues. CDR3 sequence: CASSLGALAGGETQYF. The CDR3, as DNA: TGTGCCAGCAGCTTAGGGGCACTAGCGGGAGGAGAGACCCAGTACTTC.

Many counts were recorded for this clonotype. The chain has TRBV10-3 and TRBJ2-7; no clear D. V shed 6 bases and J shed 3 bases, with 6 bases lying between them. Germline lookup yields CDR1 ENHRY and CDR2 SYGVKD. This CDR3 comprises 11 residues. The DNA of the CDR3 is TGTGCCATCAGGGCAGACTACGAGCAGTACTTC. This encodes CAIRADYEQYF.

This clonotype was detected a few times. The V gene is TRBV10-2, the J gene TRBJ2-1; 7 bases are shared with TRBD1. Germline assignment: CDR1 WSHSY and CDR2 SAAADI. Germline trimming cut 4 bases from V and 6 bases from J; bases unmatched to any gene: 9. There are 15 residues in the CDR3. CDR3 loop: CASSALRDRINEQFF. In DNA, the CDR3 is TGCGCCAGCAGTGCCCTCCGGGACAGAATCAATGAGCAGTTCTTC.

The rearrangement uses TRBV20-1 and TRBJ2-3; 7 bases align to TRBD2. The CDR3 is made up of 16 amino acids. Germline lookup yields CDR1 DFQATT and CDR2 SNEGSKA (reference sequence). With V trimmed by 1 base and J by 2 bases, 9 bases remained unmatched. CDR3 sequence reads: CSARAMAGVHTDTQYF. CDR3 bases: TGCAGTGCTAGAGCCATGGCGGGGGTCCACACAGATACGCAGTATTTT.

This clonotype has a count of ten or more. V and J are TRBV29-1 and TRBJ2-3; 9 bases are shared with TRBD2. J lost 11 bases, V lost 8 bases, and 2 bases had no gene match. The CDR3 is 9 residues long. Germline V gives CDR1 SQVTM, CDR2 ANQGSEA. The CDR3 loop reads CSTREGQYF. CDR3 sequence (DNA): TGCAGCACGCGGGAGGGGCAGTATTTT.